A selection of T cell receptor beta chains follows, all from one sample in a study of blood T cell repertoires in COVID-19. Repertoires were generated with immunoSEQ multiplex PCR, while TCRdb's copy carries only in-frame clones and drops some. The sample yields roughly 100,000 clones, roughly four fifths seen once. Sample: peripheral blood. All receptors come from a man in his sixties with acute or convalescent COVID-19. CDR3s include the opening cysteine and the closing phenylalanine or tryptophan. Each record gives: CDR3 length, clone size, D gene, J gene, V gene, CDR3 DNA, CDR3 protein. A D gene is named only where the DNA matches it firmly. Expanded clones get a size class; other rows say once, few or many, or leave the size out.

cdr3_length: 15
clone_size: few
d_call: TRBD1
j_call: TRBJ1-1
v_call: TRBV5-1
cdr3_nt: TGCGCCAGCAGCCTCCCCGGGACAGTCAACACTGAAGCTTTCTTT
cdr3_aa: CASSLPGTVNTEAFF

cdr3_length: 14
clone_size: -
d_call: -
j_call: TRBJ1-2
v_call: TRBV19
cdr3_nt: TGTGCCAGTAGTATGGCCGCCGGGAGGGGTGGCTACACCTTC
cdr3_aa: CASSMAAGRGGYTF

cdr3_length: 15
clone_size: -
d_call: -
j_call: TRBJ1-4
v_call: TRBV5-1
cdr3_nt: TGCGCCAGCAGCTTGGAAGGGCGGGGGAGTGAAAAACTGTTTTTT
cdr3_aa: CASSLEGRGSEKLFF

cdr3_length: 16
clone_size: -
d_call: TRBD2
j_call: TRBJ2-3
v_call: TRBV28
cdr3_nt: TGTGCCAGCAGTTCCCCGACTAGCGGGAGCACAGATACGCAGTATTTT
cdr3_aa: CASSSPTSGSTDTQYF

cdr3_length: 14
clone_size: -
d_call: TRBD1
j_call: TRBJ1-2
v_call: TRBV19
cdr3_nt: TGTGCCAGTAGCCGTGGGACAGGGGTGACCGGCTACACCTTC
cdr3_aa: CASSRGTGVTGYTF

cdr3_length: 16
clone_size: -
d_call: TRBD2
j_call: TRBJ2-3
v_call: TRBV5-1
cdr3_nt: TGCGCCAGCAGTATGGGATCTAGCGGGAGTAGTAACCTGCAGTATTTT
cdr3_aa: CASSMGSSGSSNLQYF

cdr3_length: 13
clone_size: -
d_call: TRBD1
j_call: TRBJ2-5
v_call: TRBV24-1
cdr3_nt: TGTGCCACCAGTGGACAGGGACAAGAGACCCAGTACTTC
cdr3_aa: CATSGQGQETQYF

cdr3_length: 14
clone_size: -
d_call: TRBD1
j_call: TRBJ2-1
v_call: TRBV28
cdr3_nt: TGTGCCAGCAGTCCCCTGACAGGGGACAATGAGCAGTTCTTC
cdr3_aa: CASSPLTGDNEQFF

cdr3_length: 15
clone_size: -
d_call: -
j_call: TRBJ2-7
v_call: TRBV7-3
cdr3_nt: TGTGCCAGCAGCTTAATCCCGTCGAGCTCCTACGAGCAGTACTTC
cdr3_aa: CASSLIPSSSYEQYF

cdr3_length: 14
clone_size: -
d_call: -
j_call: TRBJ1-6
v_call: TRBV5-6
cdr3_nt: TGTGCCAGCAGCTTGTCCACAGGTCTTTCACCCCTCCACTTT
cdr3_aa: CASSLSTGLSPLHF

cdr3_length: 14
clone_size: -
d_call: -
j_call: TRBJ1-1
v_call: TRBV5-1
cdr3_nt: TGCGCCAGCAGCTCGATGACAGCGAACACTGAAGCTTTCTTT
cdr3_aa: CASSSMTANTEAFF

cdr3_length: 17
clone_size: -
d_call: -
j_call: TRBJ2-3
v_call: TRBV5-4
cdr3_nt: TGTGCCAGCAAGCCCCCGGGGGTGGGTTCTAGCACAGATACGCAGTATTTT
cdr3_aa: CASKPPGVGSSTDTQYF

cdr3_length: 16
clone_size: once
d_call: TRBD1
j_call: TRBJ1-6
v_call: TRBV5-6
cdr3_nt: TGTGCCAGCAGCTTAGATCGGACAGGAGGGATTTCACCCCTCCACTTT
cdr3_aa: CASSLDRTGGISPLHF

cdr3_length: 16
clone_size: -
d_call: TRBD1
j_call: TRBJ2-2
v_call: TRBV7-3
cdr3_nt: TGTGCCAGCAGCCGTGCCGGGACAGGGACCACCGGGGAGCTGTTTTTT
cdr3_aa: CASSRAGTGTTGELFF

cdr3_length: 14
clone_size: -
d_call: -
j_call: TRBJ2-7
v_call: TRBV5-1
cdr3_nt: TGCGCCAGCAGCTTGGCGGGGATCGAGTACGAGCAGTACTTC
cdr3_aa: CASSLAGIEYEQYF

cdr3_length: 16
clone_size: -
d_call: TRBD2
j_call: TRBJ2-7
v_call: TRBV9
cdr3_nt: TGTGCCAGCAGCGTAGTTCCTAGCGGGGGGACCTACGAGCAGTACTTC
cdr3_aa: CASSVVPSGGTYEQYF

cdr3_length: 16
clone_size: -
d_call: TRBD1
j_call: TRBJ2-6
v_call: TRBV28
cdr3_nt: TGTGCCACCCACCTGGACAGGGACTCTGGGGCCAACGTCCTGACTTTC
cdr3_aa: CATHLDRDSGANVLTF

cdr3_length: 16
clone_size: -
d_call: -
j_call: TRBJ2-3
v_call: TRBV7-3
cdr3_nt: TGTGCCAGCAGCTTACCCACAAGCGTATGCACAGATACGCAGTATTTT
cdr3_aa: CASSLPTSVCTDTQYF

cdr3_length: 16
clone_size: -
d_call: -
j_call: TRBJ2-7
v_call: TRBV3-1/TRBV3-2
cdr3_nt: TGTGCCAGCAGCCAAGGGGGGCGGGGGAGACGGGACGAGCAGTACTTC
cdr3_aa: CASSQGGRGRRDEQYF

cdr3_length: 14
clone_size: -
d_call: -
j_call: TRBJ1-2
v_call: TRBV28
cdr3_nt: TGTGCCAGCAGTTTAGTCAGGGGATACTATGGCTACACCTTC
cdr3_aa: CASSLVRGYYGYTF

cdr3_length: 13
clone_size: -
d_call: -
j_call: TRBJ1-2
v_call: TRBV6-6
cdr3_nt: TGTGCCAGCAGTTACTCGACAGGTCGAGGCTACACCTTC
cdr3_aa: CASSYSTGRGYTF

cdr3_length: 14
clone_size: -
d_call: -
j_call: TRBJ2-7
v_call: TRBV6-2/TRBV6-3
cdr3_nt: TGTGCCAGCAGTTTTGTAGCACCACGATACGAGCAGTACTTC
cdr3_aa: CASSFVAPRYEQYF

cdr3_length: 14
clone_size: -
d_call: -
j_call: TRBJ1-1
v_call: TRBV12-5
cdr3_nt: TGTGCTAGTGGTTTGGGACAGGCGGTTGAGAGGGCTTTCTTT
cdr3_aa: CASGLGQAVERAFF

cdr3_length: 14
clone_size: -
d_call: TRBD2
j_call: TRBJ2-3
v_call: TRBV11-3
cdr3_nt: TGTGCCAGCAGCCTCGGACTAGCGGCAGATACGCAGTATTTT
cdr3_aa: CASSLGLAADTQYF

cdr3_length: 18
clone_size: -
d_call: -
j_call: TRBJ1-3
v_call: TRBV15
cdr3_nt: TGTGCCACCAGCAGAGAGTATGGTGAACAGCTCTCTGGAAACACCATATATTTT
cdr3_aa: CATSREYGEQLSGNTIYF

cdr3_length: 16
clone_size: -
d_call: TRBD2
j_call: TRBJ2-1
v_call: TRBV24-1
cdr3_nt: TGTGCCACCAGTGATTCTAGCGGGCGCCACTACAATGAGCAGTTCTTC
cdr3_aa: CATSDSSGRHYNEQFF

cdr3_length: 15
clone_size: -
d_call: -
j_call: TRBJ2-2
v_call: TRBV19
cdr3_nt: TGTGCCAGTAGTATAGTGCTCGGGGGAACCGGGGAGCTGTTTTTT
cdr3_aa: CASSIVLGGTGELFF

cdr3_length: 13
clone_size: -
d_call: -
j_call: TRBJ2-5
v_call: TRBV18
cdr3_nt: TGTGCCAGCTCACGGCAGGGGGGAGAGACCCAGTACTTC
cdr3_aa: CASSRQGGETQYF

cdr3_length: 16
clone_size: few
d_call: -
j_call: TRBJ1-5
v_call: TRBV5-1
cdr3_nt: TGCGCCAGCAGCCTACTACCGACGGAAAGCAATCAGCCCCAGCATTTT
cdr3_aa: CASSLLPTESNQPQHF

cdr3_length: 18
clone_size: -
d_call: TRBD1
j_call: TRBJ1-1
v_call: TRBV27
cdr3_nt: TGTGCCAGCAGTTCCTACCTAACCGGGACAGGGATTGGCACTGAAGCTTTCTTT
cdr3_aa: CASSSYLTGTGIGTEAFF

cdr3_length: 17
clone_size: -
d_call: -
j_call: TRBJ2-2
v_call: TRBV21-1
cdr3_nt: TGTGCCAGCAGCTACCTTCTCGGGACAGGGGACACCGGGGAGCTGTTTTTT
cdr3_aa: CASSYLLGTGDTGELFF

cdr3_length: 16
clone_size: few
d_call: -
j_call: TRBJ1-2
v_call: TRBV19
cdr3_nt: TGTGCCAGTATCGGGTCCGGGACACCTAAAAACTATGGCTACACCTTC
cdr3_aa: CASIGSGTPKNYGYTF

cdr3_length: 15
clone_size: -
d_call: TRBD2
j_call: TRBJ2-3
v_call: TRBV11-1
cdr3_nt: TGTGCCAGCAGCCCCCCCCTAGCGGGCACAGATACGCAGTATTTT
cdr3_aa: CASSPPLAGTDTQYF

cdr3_length: 14
clone_size: -
d_call: -
j_call: TRBJ2-1
v_call: TRBV15
cdr3_nt: TGTGCCACCAGCAGGGTGCGGCGTTACAATGAGCAGTTCTTC
cdr3_aa: CATSRVRRYNEQFF

cdr3_length: 12
clone_size: few
d_call: -
j_call: TRBJ2-5
v_call: TRBV28
cdr3_nt: TGTGCCAGCAGTTCGGGGAAAGAGACCCAGTACTTC
cdr3_aa: CASSSGKETQYF

cdr3_length: 12
clone_size: -
d_call: -
j_call: TRBJ2-7
v_call: TRBV30
cdr3_nt: TGTGCCTGGAGCACAGGGACCTACGAGCAGTACTTC
cdr3_aa: CAWSTGTYEQYF

cdr3_length: 17
clone_size: -
d_call: TRBD1
j_call: TRBJ1-5
v_call: TRBV19
cdr3_nt: TGTGCCAGTAGTACCCCCCAGGGACAGGGGGCGCCTCAGCCCCAGCATTTT
cdr3_aa: CASSTPQGQGAPQPQHF

cdr3_length: 14
clone_size: -
d_call: -
j_call: TRBJ1-1
v_call: TRBV12-5
cdr3_nt: TGTGCTAGTGGTTTGGGGACAGCGAACACTGAAGCTTTCTTT
cdr3_aa: CASGLGTANTEAFF

cdr3_length: 16
clone_size: -
d_call: TRBD1
j_call: TRBJ2-3
v_call: TRBV16
cdr3_nt: TGTGCCAGCAGCCAACCCGGGACAGGGGGTGCAGATACGCAGTATTTT
cdr3_aa: CASSQPGTGGADTQYF

cdr3_length: 15
clone_size: -
d_call: -
j_call: TRBJ2-7
v_call: TRBV6-1
cdr3_nt: TGTGCCAGCAGTGAAGAAAGGGGCAGGGGATACGAGCAGTACTTC
cdr3_aa: CASSEERGRGYEQYF

cdr3_length: 14
clone_size: -
d_call: TRBD1
j_call: TRBJ2-3
v_call: TRBV11-3
cdr3_nt: TGTGCCAGCTGGGGGACAGGAGGCACAGATACGCAGTATTTT
cdr3_aa: CASWGTGGTDTQYF

cdr3_length: 15
clone_size: -
d_call: TRBD1
j_call: TRBJ1-3
v_call: TRBV18
cdr3_nt: TGTGCCAGCTCAGCGGCGGGACAGGGGACGAACACCATATATTTT
cdr3_aa: CASSAAGQGTNTIYF

cdr3_length: 14
clone_size: -
d_call: TRBD1
j_call: TRBJ1-5
v_call: TRBV19
cdr3_nt: TGTGCCAGTACCTCGGGACAGGTTGCTCAGCCCCAGCATTTT
cdr3_aa: CASTSGQVAQPQHF

cdr3_length: 15
clone_size: -
d_call: TRBD1
j_call: TRBJ2-7
v_call: TRBV6-1
cdr3_nt: TGTGCCAGCAGTGAAATGGGACAGGCATTCTACGAGCAGTACTTC
cdr3_aa: CASSEMGQAFYEQYF